One sample yielded the 15 T cell receptor beta chains listed below, sequenced in a study of blood T cell repertoires in COVID-19 (TCRdb year 2020). The library was generated by the immunoSEQ multiplex PCR assay. TCRdb provides this immuneACCESS table in a form limited to in-frame rearrangements. Some clones are lacking; in checked studies, under half of them reflect an unresolved V gene, and why the rest are absent is not known. The sample table records some 13,000 clones; roughly 89% of these occur just once. Jointly, the top ten make up roughly a third of the sample. Source material: peripheral blood. The receptors shown here come from a man aged 50-60 years with active COVID-19.

The chain combines TRBV2 with TRBJ2-6; D gene ambiguous. Trimming removed 9 bases at V and 0 bases at J, with 15 bases between. The CDR3 contains 16 residues. Germline V gives CDR1 SNHLY, CDR2 FYNNEI. The CDR3 sequence is CARLGLLGSGANVLTF. CDR3 bases: TGTGCCAGGCTCGGGTTGCTTGGCTCTGGGGCCAACGTCCTGACTTTC. The full variable domain, completed using reference TRBV2 and TRBJ2-6, is EPEVTQTPSHQVTQMGQEVILRCVPISNHLYFYWYRQILGQKVEFLVSFYNNEISEKSEIFDDQFSVERPDGSNFTLKIRSTKLEDSAMYFCARLGLLGSGANVLTFGAGSRLTVL.

This clone was found a few times. This chain links TRBV19 with TRBJ2-1; 10 nucleotides align to TRBD2. Germline V CDR1 and CDR2: LNHDA, SQIVND (reference sequence). The CDR3 spans 15 residues. The V gene end was trimmed by 5 bases and the J gene end by 4 bases; junction bases not matched to a gene: 5. The chain's CDR3 is CASSYTSGTYNEQFF. Written as DNA, the CDR3 is TGTGCCAGTAGTTATACTAGCGGGACTTACAATGAGCAGTTCTTC.

The V and J genes are TRBV28 and TRBJ1-6; 7 bases align to TRBD1. The V gene's germline CDR1 is MDHEN and CDR2 SYDVKM. This CDR3 is built from 14 residues. V lost 3 bases and J lost 5; bases outside the gene matches: 1. The CDR3 nucleotides read TGTGCCAGCAGTTTGGGGACAGATAATTCACCCCTCCACTTT. Encoded protein: CASSLGTDNSPLHF.

The genes are TRBV27 and TRBJ2-1, with TRBD2 as a possible D gene (6 bases). Trimming stripped 3 bases from V and 4 bases from J, with 22 bases between. Germline V lookup: CDR1 MNHEY, CDR2 SMNVEV (reference sequence). The CDR3 length is 18 residues. CDR3 protein: CASSFRAGPSLPYNEQFF. In nucleotides, the CDR3 is TGTGCCAGCAGTTTCCGAGCGGGTCCCTCCCTCCCTTACAATGAGCAGTTCTTC.

The CDR3 sequence: CASSEWGGSIDEQFF. CDR3 DNA sequence: TGTGCCAGCAGTGAATGGGGCGGGAGTATCGATGAGCAGTTCTTC. The rearrangement joins TRBV6-1 to TRBJ2-1, with TRBD2 matching over 7 bases. J was trimmed by 8 bases and V by 2 bases; bases with no gene match: 9. Germline V lookup: CDR1 MNHNS, CDR2 SASEGT. This CDR3 is built from 15 residues.

This chain connects TRBV20-1 to TRBJ1-4, with D perhaps matching TRBD1 (6 bases). Trimming shortened V by 6 bases and J by 4 bases, and 6 bases separated the two germline ends. The V gene's germline CDR1 is DFQATT and CDR2 SNEGSKA (reference sequence). CDR3 length: 11 amino acids. DNA for the CDR3: TGCAGTGCACAGGGTAATGAAAAACTGTTTTTT. Translated: CSAQGNEKLFF.

This clone came up once. The chain is built from TRBV12-3 or TRBV12-4 and TRBJ2-5; D is unclear. V was clipped by 5 bases and J by 1 base, with 2 bases between them. The CDR3 has 11 amino acids. CDR3 loop: CASSLQETQYF. CDR3 in DNA: TGTGCCAGCAGTCTCCAAGAGACCCAGTACTTC.

Judged by abundance, this clone is large. The chain recombines TRBV19 with TRBJ1-5, with 9 bases lining up with TRBD1. Germline V lookup: CDR1 LNHDA, CDR2 SQIVND (reference sequence). After removal of 10 bases from V and 3 bases from J, the junction contained 19 bases not matched to a gene. CDR3 length: 18 amino acids. CDR3 sequence (DNA): TGTGCCAATACGTCCAAACCCGAGGGACAGGGTTCCAATCAGCCCCAGCATTTT. This codes for CANTSKPEGQGSNQPQHF. Using reference TRBV19 and TRBJ1-5 for the parts outside the CDR3, the full variable domain is DGGITQSPKYLFRKEGQNVTLSCEQNLNHDAMYWYRQDPGQGLRLIYYSQIVNDFQKGDIAEGYSVSREKKESFPLTVTSAQKNPTAFYLCANTSKPEGQGSNQPQHFGDGTRLSIL.

CDR3 residues: CASSGVRDRGPSNTGELFF. In DNA form, the CDR3 reads TGTGCCAGCAGTGGGGTCCGGGACAGGGGGCCTTCGAACACCGGGGAGCTGTTTTTT. The chain combines TRBV27 with TRBJ2-2; TRBD1 agrees at 12 bases. CDR3 size: 19 residues. The germline V gene encodes CDR1 MNHEY and CDR2 SMNVEV (reference sequence). Losses at the gene ends were 5 bases for V and 0 bases for J; bases not matched to a gene: 10.

The V and J genes are TRBV12-3 or TRBV12-4 and TRBJ2-1; D may be TRBD1 (5 bases). The CDR3 is made up of 12 amino acids. V was pared by 2 bases and J by 9 bases, with 8 bases between. The CDR3 DNA is TGTGCCAGCAGTTTACGACAGATTGAGCAGTTCTTC. This gives the protein CASSLRQIEQFF.

The rearrangement uses TRBV27 and TRBJ2-7; 11 nucleotides align to TRBD2. The germline CDR1 and CDR2 sequences are MNHEY and SMNVEV (reference sequence). V trimming: 3 bases; J trimming: 3 bases; junction bases outside the gene matches: 4. CDR3 size: 15 residues. CDR3 DNA: TGTGCCAGCAGTTTGGCCGGGACTAGCGGCTACGAGCAGTACTTC. As protein: CASSLAGTSGYEQYF.

The chain carries TRBV5-1 and TRBJ1-1, with 8 bases fitting TRBD1. This CDR3 spans 16 amino acids. The ends lost 0 bases at V and 3 bases at J; junction bases unmatched: 7. CDR1 and CDR2 from the germline V gene are SGHRS and YFSETQ. The CDR3 sequence is CASSLGTGRGDTEAFF. DNA for the CDR3: TGCGCCAGCAGCTTGGGGACAGGGAGAGGGGACACTGAAGCTTTCTTT.

This chain connects TRBV9 to TRBJ2-1; possibly TRBD1 for D (7 bases). The CDR3 consists of 15 residues. The germline V gene has CDR1 SGDLS and CDR2 YYNGEE. The V and J ends lost 4 bases and 6 bases respectively, with 17 bases between them. This CDR3 reads CASSQGGQGGNEQFF. The CDR3 nucleotides read TGTGCCAGCAGCCAGGGGGGCCAGGGTGGCAATGAGCAGTTCTTC.

By frequency in the sample, this clone is medium-sized. J is TRBJ2-3 and V is TRBV28; 15 bases line up with TRBD2. Unmatched junction bases numbered 8, after V lost 3 bases and J lost 1 base. CDR1 and CDR2 (germline): MDHEN, SYDVKM. This CDR3 region has 19 residues. Here the CDR3 DNA reads TGTGCCAGCAGTTTTAAACCGGGACTAGCGGGAGGCGGCACAGATACGCAGTATTTT. It specifies CASSFKPGLAGGGTDTQYF.

This rearrangement joins TRBV6-5 to TRBJ2-7, with TRBD2 as a possible D gene (6 bases). The CDR3 covers 15 residues. Trimming stripped 6 bases from V and 3 bases from J, with 18 bases between. Germline lookup yields CDR1 MNHEY and CDR2 SVGAGI. DNA of the CDR3: TGTGCCAGCAGCAAAGGGACGCGGGGAATCTACGAGCAGTACTTC. It translates to CASSKGTRGIYEQYF.